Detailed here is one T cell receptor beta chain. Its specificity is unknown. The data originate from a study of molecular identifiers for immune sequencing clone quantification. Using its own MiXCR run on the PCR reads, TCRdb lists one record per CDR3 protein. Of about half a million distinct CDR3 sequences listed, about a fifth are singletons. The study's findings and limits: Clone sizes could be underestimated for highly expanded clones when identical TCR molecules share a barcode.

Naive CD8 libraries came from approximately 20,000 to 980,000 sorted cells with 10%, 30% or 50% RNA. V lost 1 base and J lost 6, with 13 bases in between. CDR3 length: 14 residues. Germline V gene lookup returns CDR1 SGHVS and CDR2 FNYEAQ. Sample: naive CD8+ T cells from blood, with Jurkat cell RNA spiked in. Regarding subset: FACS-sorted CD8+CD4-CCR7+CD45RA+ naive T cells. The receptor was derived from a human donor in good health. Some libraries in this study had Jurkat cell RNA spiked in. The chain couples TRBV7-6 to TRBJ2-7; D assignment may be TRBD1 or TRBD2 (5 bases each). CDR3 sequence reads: CASSLEKAGGEQYF. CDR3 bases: TGTGCCAGCAGCTTAGAAAAGGCTGGGGGCGAGCAGTACTTC.